Below, one T cell receptor (beta chain) is given with its context. What it binds is unknown. This sample stems from a study of vaccination and CD4 T cells after COVID-19. Study context: Blood was drawn a median roughly 66 days post second dose, range 14 to 241.

Treatment: approximately nine-day PBMC culture with coronavirus spike peptide pools or control peptides (ViraFEST assay). ViraFEST enlarged antigen-specific T cell populations with peptide pools and afterwards sequenced TCRs. CD4+ T cells that had been cultured provided DNA sequenced with the Oncomine TCR Beta short-read assay. Investigators obtained genomic DNA by extraction from cultured CD4+ T cells. TCRdb recomputed calls from the PCR reads with MiXCR, one row per CDR3 protein. The table shows several thousand distinct CDR3 sequences, with roughly 51% occurring only once. Germline values: CDR1 KGHSH, CDR2 LQKENI. The V gene lost 3 bases and the J gene lost 5 bases, with 15 bases spanning the gap. The CDR3 length is 15 residues.

Sequenced: CD4+ T cells from blood, cultured in vitro. The chain uses TRBV18 and TRBJ2-3, with D hard to call. The origin of this receptor is a human donor who had recovered from COVID-19. The CDR3, as DNA: TGTGCCAGCTCACCCAGCAGCCCCCGGAAAGATACGCAGTATTTT. It codes for CASSPSSPRKDTQYF.